The following is a T cell receptor beta chain sequence with its context. The data stem from a study of blood T cell repertoires in COVID-19. Across the whole study: The samples span acute and convalescent COVID-19 from the United States, Italy and Spain. T cells, B-cell-depleted T cells, or PBMCs supplied cDNA or gDNA.

In the original analysis: Estimated nucleated cell counts came from reference gene primer amplification. The protocol was immunoSEQ multiplex PCR, while the TCRdb copy is restricted to in-frame clones and leaves out a portion. The DNA gave D and trimming, while V, J and clone size come from that table. The repertoire consists of 35,000 or so clones, with approximately 87% occurring once and the leading ten covering 12%. This CDR3 comprises 14 residues. Unmatched junction bases numbered 7, after V lost 5 bases and J lost 4 bases. Germline CDR1 is SGHTA and CDR2 is FQGNSA. Sequencing was performed on peripheral blood. The chain uses TRBV7-2 and TRBJ1-1; the match to TRBD1 covers 7 bases. The receptor comes from a man between 65 and 80 years old with acute or convalescent COVID-19. Here the CDR3 DNA reads TGTGCCAGCAGCGTGGACAGGTTGGGCACTGAAGCTTTCTTT. Its translation: CASSVDRLGTEAFF. Combining the CDR3 with reference TRBV7-2 and TRBJ1-1 gives the whole variable domain GAGVSQSPSNKVTEKGKDVELRCDPISGHTALYWYRQSLGQGLEFLIYFQGNSAPDKSGLPSDRFSAERTGGSVSTLTIQRTQQEDSAVYLCASSVDRLGTEAFFGQGTRLTVV.